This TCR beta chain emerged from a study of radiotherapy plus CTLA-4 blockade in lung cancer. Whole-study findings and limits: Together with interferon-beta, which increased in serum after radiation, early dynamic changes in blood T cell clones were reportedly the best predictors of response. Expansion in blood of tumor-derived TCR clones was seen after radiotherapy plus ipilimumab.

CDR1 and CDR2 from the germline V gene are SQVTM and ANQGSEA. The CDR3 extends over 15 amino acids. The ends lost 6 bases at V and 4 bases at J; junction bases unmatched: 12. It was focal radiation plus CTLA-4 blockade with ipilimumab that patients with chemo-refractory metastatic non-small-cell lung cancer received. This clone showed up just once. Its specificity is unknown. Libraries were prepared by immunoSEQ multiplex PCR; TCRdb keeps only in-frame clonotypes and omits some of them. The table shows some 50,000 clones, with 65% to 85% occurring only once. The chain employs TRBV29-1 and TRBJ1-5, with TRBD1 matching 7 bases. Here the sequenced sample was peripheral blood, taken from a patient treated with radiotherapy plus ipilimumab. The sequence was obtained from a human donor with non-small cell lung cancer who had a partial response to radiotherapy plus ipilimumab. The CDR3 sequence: CSVISGQDPNQPQHF. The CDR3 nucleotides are TGCAGCGTGATCAGCGGACAGGATCCAAATCAGCCCCAGCATTTT.